This TCR beta chain is drawn from a study of blood T cell repertoires in COVID-19. Study information: Sample material is recorded as cDNA or gDNA derived from T cells, B-cell-depleted T cells, or PBMCs.

The CDR3 covers 14 residues. Germline lookup yields CDR1 MNHEY and CDR2 SVGAGI. Trimming stripped 4 bases from V and 7 bases from J, with 16 bases between. The protocol was immunoSEQ multiplex PCR, while the TCRdb copy is restricted to in-frame clones and leaves out a portion. The sample includes around 150,000 clones, approximately 85% of them seen just once. The chain has TRBV6-5 and TRBJ1-1, with D perhaps TRBD1 (6 bases). This clonotype was obtained from a woman in her fifties or sixties with acute COVID-19. Material: PBMCs or T cells enriched from blood (not recorded which). As DNA, the CDR3 is TGTGCCAGCAGTTCCCCCGAGGGGGTGATTGAAGCTTTCTTT. Translating it yields CASSSPEGVIEAFF.